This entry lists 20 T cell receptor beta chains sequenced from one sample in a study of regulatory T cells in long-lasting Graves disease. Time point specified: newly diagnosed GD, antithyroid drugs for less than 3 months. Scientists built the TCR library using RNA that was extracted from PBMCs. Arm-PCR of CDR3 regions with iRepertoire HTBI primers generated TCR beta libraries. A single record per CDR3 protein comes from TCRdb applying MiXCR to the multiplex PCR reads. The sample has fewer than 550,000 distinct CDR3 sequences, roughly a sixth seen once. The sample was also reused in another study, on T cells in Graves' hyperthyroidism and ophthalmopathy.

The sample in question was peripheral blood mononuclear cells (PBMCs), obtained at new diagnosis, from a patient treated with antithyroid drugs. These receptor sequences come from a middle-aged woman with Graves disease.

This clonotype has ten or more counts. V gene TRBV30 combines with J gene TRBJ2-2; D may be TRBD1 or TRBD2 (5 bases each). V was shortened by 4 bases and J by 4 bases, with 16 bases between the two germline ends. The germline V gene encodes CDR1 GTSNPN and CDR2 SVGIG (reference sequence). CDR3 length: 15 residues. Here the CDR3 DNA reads TGTGCCTGGACCGGGGCCCTCGCGAGCACCGGGGAGCTGTTTTTT. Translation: CAWTGALASTGELFF.

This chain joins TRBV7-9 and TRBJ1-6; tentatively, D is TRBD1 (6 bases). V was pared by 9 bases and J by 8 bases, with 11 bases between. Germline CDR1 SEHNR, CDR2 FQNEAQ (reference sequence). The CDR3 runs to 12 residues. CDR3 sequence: CASTGLDSPLHF. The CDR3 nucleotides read TGTGCCAGTACAGGGTTGGATTCACCCCTCCACTTT.

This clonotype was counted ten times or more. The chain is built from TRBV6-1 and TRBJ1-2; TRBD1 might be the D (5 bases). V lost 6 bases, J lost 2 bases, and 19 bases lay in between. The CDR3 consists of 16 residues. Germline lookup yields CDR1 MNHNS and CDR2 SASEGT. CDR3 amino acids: CASSPRDPISNYGYTF. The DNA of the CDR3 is TGTGCCAGCAGCCCCCGGGACCCCATATCAAACTATGGCTACACCTTC.

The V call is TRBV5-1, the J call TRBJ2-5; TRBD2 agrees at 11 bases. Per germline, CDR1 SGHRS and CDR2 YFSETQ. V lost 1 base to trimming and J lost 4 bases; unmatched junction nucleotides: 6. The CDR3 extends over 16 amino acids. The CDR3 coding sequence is TGCGCCAGCAGCTTGACTAGCGGGGGTTTGGGAGAGACCCAGTACTTC. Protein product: CASSLTSGGLGETQYF.

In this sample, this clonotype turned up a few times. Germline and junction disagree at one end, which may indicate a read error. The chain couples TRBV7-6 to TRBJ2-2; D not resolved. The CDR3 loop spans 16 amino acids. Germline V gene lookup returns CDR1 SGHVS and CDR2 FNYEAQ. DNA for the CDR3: TGTGCCAGCACCTTAACCCCCCAGGTTAACACCGGGGAGCTGTTTTTT. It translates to CASTLTPQVNTGELFF.

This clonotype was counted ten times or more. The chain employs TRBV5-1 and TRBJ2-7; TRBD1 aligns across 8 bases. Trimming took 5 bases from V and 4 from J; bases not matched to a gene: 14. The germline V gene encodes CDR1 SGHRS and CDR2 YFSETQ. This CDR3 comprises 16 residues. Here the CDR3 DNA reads TGCGCCAGCAGTCGGACAGGGCCCAATCTCCCTTACGAGCAGTACTTC. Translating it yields CASSRTGPNLPYEQYF.

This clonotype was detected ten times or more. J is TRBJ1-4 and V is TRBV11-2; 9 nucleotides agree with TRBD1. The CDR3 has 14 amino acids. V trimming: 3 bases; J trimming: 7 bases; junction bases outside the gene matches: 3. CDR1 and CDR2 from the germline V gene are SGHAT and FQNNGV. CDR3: CASSLGDRVEKLFF. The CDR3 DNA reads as TGTGCCAGCAGCTTGGGGGACAGGGTTGAAAAACTGTTTTTT.

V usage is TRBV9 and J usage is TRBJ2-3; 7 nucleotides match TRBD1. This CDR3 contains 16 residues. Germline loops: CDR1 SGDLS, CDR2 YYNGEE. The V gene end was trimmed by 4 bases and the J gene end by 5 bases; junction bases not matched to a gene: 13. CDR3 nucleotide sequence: TGTGCCAGCAGCCCCCACCCCGGGACAGTTGTAGATACGCAGTATTTT. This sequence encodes CASSPHPGTVVDTQYF.

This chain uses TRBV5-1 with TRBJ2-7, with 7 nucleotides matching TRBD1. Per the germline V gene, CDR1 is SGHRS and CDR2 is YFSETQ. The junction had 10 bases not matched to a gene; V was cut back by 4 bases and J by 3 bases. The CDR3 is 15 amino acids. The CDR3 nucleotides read TGCGCCAGCAGCACCGGGACAGCCTCCTTCTACGAGCAGTACTTC. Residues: CASSTGTASFYEQYF.

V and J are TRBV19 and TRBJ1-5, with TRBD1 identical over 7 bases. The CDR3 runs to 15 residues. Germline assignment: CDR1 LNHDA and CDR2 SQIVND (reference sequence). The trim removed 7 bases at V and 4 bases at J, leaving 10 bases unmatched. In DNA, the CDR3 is TGTGCCAGTACCTCCCCGGGACAGACGAATCAGCCCCAGCATTTT. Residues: CASTSPGQTNQPQHF. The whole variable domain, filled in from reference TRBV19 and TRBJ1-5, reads DGGITQSPKYLFRKEGQNVTLSCEQNLNHDAMYWYRQDPGQGLRLIYYSQIVNDFQKGDIAEGYSVSREKKESFPLTVTSAQKNPTAFYLCASTSPGQTNQPQHFGDGTRLSIL.

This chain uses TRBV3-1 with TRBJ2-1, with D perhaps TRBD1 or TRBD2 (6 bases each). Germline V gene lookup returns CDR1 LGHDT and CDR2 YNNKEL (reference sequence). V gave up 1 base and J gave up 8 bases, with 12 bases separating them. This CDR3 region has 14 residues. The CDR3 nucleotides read TGTGCCAGCAGCCAAGCCCTTAGGGGGGATGAGCAGTTCTTC. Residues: CASSQALRGDEQFF.

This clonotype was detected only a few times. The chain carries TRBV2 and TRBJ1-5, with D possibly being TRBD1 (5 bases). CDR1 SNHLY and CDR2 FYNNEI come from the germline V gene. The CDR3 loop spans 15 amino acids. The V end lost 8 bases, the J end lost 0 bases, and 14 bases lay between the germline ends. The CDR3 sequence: CASGPPTDSNQPQHF. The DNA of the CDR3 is TGTGCCAGCGGTCCGCCGACAGATAGCAATCAGCCCCAGCATTTT.

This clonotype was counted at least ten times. The CDR3 sequence is CASSDPSSHEQYF. CDR3 DNA: TGTGCCAGCAGTGACCCGTCCTCACACGAGCAGTACTTC. The chain is built from TRBV2 and TRBJ2-7, with D unclear. With 3 bases removed from V and 5 bases from J, the gap between germline ends came to 11 bases. The germline CDR1 and CDR2 sequences are SNHLY and FYNNEI. CDR3 length equals 13 residues.

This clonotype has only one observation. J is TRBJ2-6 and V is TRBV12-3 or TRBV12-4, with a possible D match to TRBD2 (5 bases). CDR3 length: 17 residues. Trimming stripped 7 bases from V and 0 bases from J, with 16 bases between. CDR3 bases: TGTGCCAGCACCCCCCGGGGAAAGTACTCTGGGGCCAACGTCCTGACTTTC. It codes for CASTPRGKYSGANVLTF.

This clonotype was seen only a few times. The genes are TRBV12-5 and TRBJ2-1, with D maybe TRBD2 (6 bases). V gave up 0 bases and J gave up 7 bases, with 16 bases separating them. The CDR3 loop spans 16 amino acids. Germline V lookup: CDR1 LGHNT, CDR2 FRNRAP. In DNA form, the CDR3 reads TGTGCTAGTGGTTTGGTCCTTGGGGGGTTGCGGAATGAGCAGTTCTTC. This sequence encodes CASGLVLGGLRNEQFF.

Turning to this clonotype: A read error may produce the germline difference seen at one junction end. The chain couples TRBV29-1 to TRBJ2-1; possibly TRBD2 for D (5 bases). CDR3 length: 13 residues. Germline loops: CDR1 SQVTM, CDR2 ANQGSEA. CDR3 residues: CSVVSGGRNEQLF. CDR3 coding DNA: TGCAGCGTTGTCAGCGGCGGACGGAATGAGCAGCTCTTC.

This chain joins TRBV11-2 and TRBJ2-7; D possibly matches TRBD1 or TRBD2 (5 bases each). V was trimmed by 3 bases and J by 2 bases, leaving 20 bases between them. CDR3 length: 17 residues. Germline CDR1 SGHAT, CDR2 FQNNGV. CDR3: CASSFVSGWGTAYEQYF. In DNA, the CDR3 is TGTGCCAGCAGCTTTGTTTCGGGCTGGGGGACCGCCTACGAGCAGTACTTC.

CDR3 coding DNA: TGTGCCAGCTCACGCGGGCAGGGTTCGGTTAATTCACCCCTCCACTTT. It is translated as CASSRGQGSVNSPLHF. The rearrangement joins TRBV18 to TRBJ1-6, with D perhaps matching TRBD1 (5 bases). Germline CDR1 and CDR2: KGHSH and LQKENI. With 4 bases removed from V and 6 bases from J, the gap between germline ends came to 16 bases. CDR3 length equals 16 residues. Using reference TRBV18 and TRBJ1-6 for the parts outside the CDR3, the full variable domain is NAGVMQNPRHLVRRRGQEARLRCSPMKGHSHVYWYRQLPEEGLKFMVYLQKENIIDESGMPKERFSAEFPKEGPSILRIQQVVRGDSAAYFCASSRGQGSVNSPLHFGNGTRLTVT.

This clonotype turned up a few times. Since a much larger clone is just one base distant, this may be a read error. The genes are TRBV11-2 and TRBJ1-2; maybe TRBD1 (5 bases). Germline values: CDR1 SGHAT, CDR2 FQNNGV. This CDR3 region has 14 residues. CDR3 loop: CANSPPGRGHGYTF. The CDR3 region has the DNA TGTGCCAACAGCCCCCCGGGGAGGGGACATGGCTACACCTTC.

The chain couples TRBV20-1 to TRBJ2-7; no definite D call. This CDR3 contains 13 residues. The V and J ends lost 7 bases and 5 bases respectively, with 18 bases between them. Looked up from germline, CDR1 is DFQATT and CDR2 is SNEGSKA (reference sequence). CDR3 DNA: TGCAGTGGCTATTCAACTCTAGACCACGAGCAGTACTTC. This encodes CSGYSTLDHEQYF.